The clone carrying this T cell receptor beta chain was recorded only once. The method was immunoSEQ multiplex PCR; TCRdb's version includes in-frame clones alone and lacks a portion of them. This sample yields under 150,000 clones, of which 85% to 90% are seen a single time; over 2% belongs to the top ten. This sample was taken from a study of control samples from healthy donors and cancer patients. The sample taken for sequencing was blood. This sequence was found in a woman aged 70-85 years in good health.

The CDR3 is CASSGQGPNYGYTF. The DNA for the CDR3 is TGTGCCAGCAGTGGACAGGGCCCTAACTATGGCTACACCTTC. The V and J genes are TRBV2 and TRBJ1-2; TRBD1 matches at 7 bases. This CDR3 has 14 residues. Trimming took 4 bases from V and 0 from J; bases not matched to a gene: 2. Germline V gene data show CDR1 as SNHLY and CDR2 as FYNNEI.